This TCR beta chain was recorded in a study of OX40 agonist ivuxolimab in advanced cancers. Study-wide results and limits: More expanded clones were seen, on average, in CD8+ T cells than in CD4+.

Germline V lookup: CDR1 LNHDA, CDR2 SQIVND (reference sequence). Trimming removed 8 bases from V and 6 bases from J; junction bases left unmatched: 8. The CDR3 runs 14 residues. The assay was immunoSEQ multiplex PCR, and TCRdb's table has in-frame clones only and misses some. The profile shows 20,000 to 30,000 clones, under 85% of them singletons. Concerning this clone: Its target is unknown.

Here the sequenced sample was CD4+ or CD8+ T cells sorted from blood, taken in a trial of the OX40 agonist ivuxolimab. The sequence came from an adult with an advanced solid tumor such as melanoma, head and neck, liver or kidney cancer. V is TRBV19 and J is TRBJ2-1; 9 nucleotides match TRBD2. CDR3 sequence: CASGGLAGRNEQFF. CDR3 in DNA: TGTGCCAGTGGCGGGCTAGCGGGGCGCAATGAGCAGTTCTTC.